Listed here are 22 T cell receptor beta chains from one sample, sequenced in a study of Ad26.COV2.S vaccination and SARS-CoV-2 variants. The protocol was immunoSEQ multiplex PCR, while the TCRdb copy is restricted to in-frame clones and leaves out a portion. The data hold more than 300,000 clones, with 65% to 90% observed a single time. Treatment meaning: some 20 received Ad26.COV2.S at low or high dose, single or two shots; about 5 received placebo; per-sample allocation not given. Specimen acquisition occurred on day 63 following the initial vaccine or placebo injection. The specimen comprised peripheral blood, sampled in a trial of Ad26.COV2.S vaccine versus placebo. Every receptor here comes from a person between 18 and 65 years old who received the Ad26.COV2.S COVID-19 vaccine or a placebo.

The rearrangement joins TRBV12-3 or TRBV12-4 to TRBJ1-5; no reliable D call. V lost 5 bases, J lost 6 bases, and 11 bases lay in between. The CDR3 is 13 residues long. The CDR3 sequence: CASSTTRRQPQHF. In nucleotides, the CDR3 is TGTGCCAGCAGTACCACCCGGCGTCAGCCCCAGCATTTT.

This sequence joins TRBV24-1 and TRBJ1-5, with D possibly being TRBD1 (5 bases). The CDR3 consists of 14 residues. Germline V gene lookup returns CDR1 KGHDR and CDR2 SFDVKD. The V end was cut by 3 bases, the J end by 4 bases, with 9 bases between. The DNA for the CDR3 is TGTGCCACCAGTGATCGACAGATAAATCAGCCCCAGCATTTT. It encodes CATSDRQINQPQHF.

This clone was recorded a few times. The chain joins TRBV9 to TRBJ1-2, with D perhaps TRBD1 (5 bases). The V end was cut by 3 bases, the J end by 4 bases, with 13 bases between. The CDR3 spans 14 residues. Germline CDR1 reads SGDLS; CDR2 reads YYNGEE. CDR3 loop: CASSGPQGTYGYTF. CDR3 sequence (DNA): TGTGCCAGCAGCGGACCTCAGGGAACCTATGGCTACACCTTC.

The V gene is TRBV28, the J gene TRBJ2-5; 7 nucleotides line up with TRBD2. CDR3 length: 13 residues. Germline V gene lookup returns CDR1 MDHEN and CDR2 SYDVKM. V trimming: 8 bases; J trimming: 5 bases; junction bases outside the gene matches: 8. The CDR3 reads CASRGEGRETQYF. CDR3 nucleotide sequence: TGTGCCAGCCGGGGGGAAGGGAGGGAGACCCAGTACTTC.

The V and J genes are TRBV28 and TRBJ2-7; D is perhaps TRBD2 (6 bases). The CDR3 loop spans 15 amino acids. The V gene lost 2 bases and the J gene lost 1 base, with 12 bases spanning the gap. Germline V gene lookup returns CDR1 MDHEN and CDR2 SYDVKM. The DNA for the CDR3 is TGTGCCAGCAGTTTAATAGGGCGGGGTTCCTACGAGCAGTACTTC. Amino acid sequence: CASSLIGRGSYEQYF.

The chain carries TRBV30 and TRBJ2-5; the match to TRBD2 covers 9 bases. Unmatched junction bases numbered 29, after V lost 3 bases and J lost 9 bases. Germline V gene lookup returns CDR1 GTSNPN and CDR2 SVGIG (reference sequence). The length of the CDR3 is 20 residues. The CDR3 DNA reads as TGTGCCTGGAGACGGTTAGGAGGCCCGGTCGATAGAGCGGGAGGTTCGGCCCAGTACTTC. This sequence encodes CAWRRLGGPVDRAGGSAQYF.

In its sample, this clone was seen a few times. The rearrangement uses TRBV27 and TRBJ2-7; TRBD2 aligns across 9 bases. The trim removed 0 bases at V and 5 bases at J, leaving 5 bases unmatched. Germline V gives CDR1 MNHEY, CDR2 SMNVEV (reference sequence). This CDR3 contains 15 residues. CDR3 sequence reads: CASSLSKRGDHEQYF. In nucleotides, the CDR3 is TGTGCCAGCAGTTTATCGAAGCGGGGGGACCACGAGCAGTACTTC.

This clone was counted a single time. This chain joins TRBV18 and TRBJ2-7, with D perhaps matching TRBD1 (5 bases). Trimming took 3 bases from V and 2 from J, leaving 8 bases between them. From germline, CDR1 is KGHSH and CDR2 LQKENI. The CDR3 totals 13 residues. The CDR3, as DNA: TGTGCCAGCTCACCGACGACAGCCTACGAGCAGTACTTC. It encodes CASSPTTAYEQYF.

This clone appeared once. A much more abundant neighbour one base away suggests this may be a read error. In the same sample, other DNA sequences code for this CDR3. Written as DNA, the CDR3 is TGTGCCAGTCAAGCTACGGCGAACACGGGCACTGAAGCTTTCTTT. This encodes CASQATANTGTEAFF. The V gene is TRBV27, the J gene TRBJ1-1; D remains ambiguous. Trimming cost V 9 bases and J 4 bases, with 21 bases left between them. Per germline, CDR1 MNHEY and CDR2 SMNVEV (reference sequence). The CDR3 consists of 15 residues.

V gene TRBV6-2 or TRBV6-3 combines with J gene TRBJ2-3, with D possibly matching TRBD1 (5 bases). CDR3 length: 14 residues. V was cut by 6 bases and J by 1 base, with 11 bases left in between. The germline CDR1 and CDR2 sequences are MNHEY and SVGEGT. CDR3 nucleotides: TGTGCCAGCAGCAACAGCAGGGGCACAGATACGCAGTATTTT. It specifies CASSNSRGTDTQYF.

V and J are TRBV9 and TRBJ2-3; 10 bases are a match to TRBD2. The CDR3 spans 19 residues. From germline, CDR1 is SGDLS and CDR2 YYNGEE. After removal of 0 bases from V and 0 bases from J, the junction contained 10 bases not matched to a gene. CDR3 bases: TGTGCCAGCAGCGTAGGCAATAGCGGGGGGTCTACTAGCACAGATACGCAGTATTTT. Encoded protein: CASSVGNSGGSTSTDTQYF.

V gene TRBV5-1 combines with J gene TRBJ1-1, with TRBD1 matching 9 bases. V was pared by 4 bases and J by 6 bases, with 7 bases of the junction left unmatched. CDR1 SGHRS and CDR2 YFSETQ come from the germline V gene. The CDR3 runs to 14 residues. CDR3 in amino acids: CASSITGGLAEAFF. The CDR3 DNA reads TGCGCCAGCAGCATCACAGGGGGCTTGGCTGAAGCTTTCTTT.

This rearrangement joins TRBV7-8 to TRBJ2-2, with 7 positions matching TRBD1. V shed 1 base and J 5 bases; nucleotides not matched to a gene: 1. Germline V CDR1 and CDR2: SGHVS, FQNEAQ. The CDR3 is 14 residues long. The CDR3 loop is CASSLGQGTGELFF. The CDR3 DNA is TGTGCCAGCAGCTTAGGACAGGGAACCGGGGAGCTGTTTTTT.

The chain carries TRBV6-4 and TRBJ2-1, with D hard to call. This CDR3 comprises 15 residues. V was clipped by 8 bases and J by 5 bases, with 19 bases between them. Germline lookup yields CDR1 MRHNA and CDR2 SNTAGT. CDR3 region: CASSISYGNNNEQFF. CDR3 sequence (DNA): TGTGCCAGCTCAATATCTTACGGTAACAACAATGAGCAGTTCTTC.

This sequence joins TRBV24-1 and TRBJ2-2, with unresolved D. Germline values: CDR1 KGHDR, CDR2 SFDVKD. Trimming removed 3 bases at V and 8 bases at J, with 9 bases between. The CDR3 runs to 13 residues. CDR3 sequence (DNA): TGTGCCACCAGTGATCTCCTCCAAGGGGAGCTGTTTTTT. This gives the protein CATSDLLQGELFF.

The chain recombines TRBV27 with TRBJ1-1; D remains ambiguous. Germline CDR1 and CDR2: MNHEY and SMNVEV (reference sequence). The germline V and J ends were trimmed by 0 bases and 6 bases, with 14 bases remaining between them. The CDR3 sequence is 15 residues long. CDR3 DNA: TGTGCCAGCAGTTTATCGCCCCCTTTTTTGGCTGAAGCTTTCTTT. It translates to CASSLSPPFLAEAFF.

The chain is built from TRBV14 and TRBJ2-7; unclear D gene. The V and J ends lost 3 bases and 0 bases respectively, with 3 bases between them. Germline CDR1 SGHDN, CDR2 FVKESK. The CDR3 spans 12 residues. Here the CDR3 reads CASSHISYEQYF. The CDR3 bases are TGTGCCAGCAGCCATATCTCCTACGAGCAGTACTTC.

V usage is TRBV7-9 and J usage is TRBJ2-5; D is perhaps TRBD1 or TRBD2 (6 bases each). Trimming cost V 5 bases and J 4 bases, with 17 bases left between them. The CDR3 has 15 amino acids. Germline V gene data show CDR1 as SEHNR and CDR2 as FQNEAQ (reference sequence). The CDR3 DNA follows: TGTGCCAGCAGCCCCCCGGGGGCAGACGGAGAGACCCAGTACTTC. This translates into CASSPPGADGETQYF.

V usage is TRBV7-3 and J usage is TRBJ2-7; D is possibly TRBD1 (6 bases). V was trimmed by 2 bases and J by 7 bases, leaving 12 bases between them. Germline V gives CDR1 SGHTA, CDR2 FQGTGA. The CDR3 has 13 residues. In nucleotides, the CDR3 is TGTGCCAGCAGCTTAGAGACAGGTTGGGAGCAGTACTTC. Its protein is CASSLETGWEQYF.

This clone was seen just once. This chain links TRBV6-4 with TRBJ2-2; 9 positions agree with TRBD2. In germline, CDR1 is MRHNA, CDR2 SNTAGT. After removal of 7 bases from V and 3 bases from J, the junction contained 6 bases not matched to a gene. This CDR3 comprises 15 residues. The CDR3 DNA reads as TGTGCCAGCACCCCGACTAGCGGATACACCGGGGAGCTGTTTTTT. Its protein is CASTPTSGYTGELFF.

V gene TRBV10-3 combines with J gene TRBJ2-7; TRBD1 matches 10 bases. The V segment lost 6 bases and the J segment 5 bases; nucleotides outside the gene matches: 7. Germline CDR1 and CDR2: ENHRY and SYGVKD. The length of the CDR3 is 14 residues. Here the CDR3 DNA reads TGTGCCATCAGGGTGACAGGGGGCGTCAACGAGCAGTACTTC. Its translation is CAIRVTGGVNEQYF.

This chain connects TRBV18 to TRBJ1-2; D call uncertain. V was clipped by 0 bases and J by 1 base, with 9 bases between them. The germline V gene has CDR1 KGHSH and CDR2 LQKENI. The CDR3 sequence is 15 residues long. The CDR3 protein is CASSPPPTFNYGYTF. For the CDR3, the DNA is TGTGCCAGCTCACCACCTCCGACCTTTAACTATGGCTACACCTTC.